The 24 T cell receptor beta chains presented below share a single source sample, sequenced in a study of T-cell reconstitution after alpha-beta-depleted transplantation in children. TCRbeta library construction was performed incorporating unique molecular identifiers. TCRdb reprocessed the PCR reads with MiXCR, giving one entry per CDR3 protein. The data hold hundreds of thousands of distinct CDR3 sequences, with roughly 13% observed a single time. Source: PBMCs, mostly from graft donor cells, taken 360 days after TCRalphabeta/CD19-depleted stem cell transplant. All receptors come from a male patient between 5 and 17 years old who had a stem cell transplant for acute myeloid leukemia, so the T cells may come from the graft donor.

This clonotype was recorded a few times. As DNA, the CDR3 is TGCAGCGTTGAAGATTTGGCAGGGGCGATTTCGAACACCGGGGAGCTGTTTTTT. Residues: CSVEDLAGAISNTGELFF. V gene TRBV29-1 combines with J gene TRBJ2-2, with D possibly TRBD1 on 6 matching bases. Germline V gene data show CDR1 as SQVTM and CDR2 as ANQGSEA. The CDR3 runs to 18 residues. Trimming took 0 bases from V and 0 from J, leaving 17 bases between them.

This clonotype occurred a few times. J is TRBJ1-4 and V is TRBV27; maybe TRBD1 (5 bases). The CDR3 has 13 amino acids. V was pared by 5 bases and J by 4 bases, with 8 bases between. In germline, CDR1 is MNHEY, CDR2 SMNVEV (reference sequence). For the CDR3, the DNA is TGTGCCAGCAGTACGGGGGGTAATGAAAAACTGTTTTTT. As protein: CASSTGGNEKLFF.

This clonotype was observed a handful of times. V is TRBV4-3 and J is TRBJ2-1; no firm D call. Looked up from germline, CDR1 is LGHNA and CDR2 is YSLEER. Trimming pared 3 bases from V and 4 bases from J, leaving 16 bases between. This CDR3 has 16 residues. The CDR3 loop is CASSQGRLGVYNEQFF. CDR3 nucleotides: TGCGCCAGCAGCCAGGGCAGGCTTGGTGTATACAATGAGCAGTTCTTC.

Ten or more counts support this clonotype. V is TRBV11-1 and J is TRBJ2-7; a possible D gene is TRBD1 (5 bases). Trimming cost V 0 bases and J 0 bases, with 9 bases left between them. The CDR3 extends over 15 amino acids. Germline CDR1 is SGHAT and CDR2 is FQDESV (reference sequence). The CDR3 sequence is CASSLAGVISYEQYF. CDR3 sequence (DNA): TGTGCCAGCAGCTTAGCAGGGGTGATCTCCTACGAGCAGTACTTC.

This clonotype was seen only a few times. The chain has TRBV6-5 and TRBJ2-1; TRBD2 matches 12 bases. V dropped 7 bases and J dropped 6; count of bases not matched to a gene: 7. There are 15 residues in the CDR3. From germline, CDR1 is MNHEY and CDR2 SVGAGI. Here the CDR3 DNA reads TGTGCCAGCATCAAACTAGCGGGAGGCCGCAATGAGCAGTTCTTC. Its protein product is CASIKLAGGRNEQFF.

The V call is TRBV14, the J call TRBJ2-3; perhaps TRBD1 as D (5 bases). Germline-derived CDR1 and CDR2 are SGHDN and FVKESK. The CDR3 is 14 residues long. V lost 3 bases to trimming and J lost 0 bases, with 7 bases between them. The CDR3 DNA reads as TGTGCCAGCAGCCATAGACAGAGCACAGATACGCAGTATTTT. Translated, it gives CASSHRQSTDTQYF.

The rearrangement uses TRBV30 and TRBJ2-1; tentative D call: TRBD2 (6 bases). The CDR3 contains 11 residues. V lost 1 base, J lost 12 bases, and 10 bases lay in between. Germline CDR1 is GTSNPN and CDR2 is SVGIG (reference sequence). The CDR3 nucleotides are TGTGCCTGGAGTGAGACTAGGAGGCAGTTCTTC. Protein product: CAWSETRRQFF.

This clonotype was counted ten times or more. The V and J genes are TRBV20-1 and TRBJ2-7; 7 nucleotides match TRBD2. Germline CDR1 DFQATT, CDR2 SNEGSKA (reference sequence). V lost 0 bases, J lost 1 base, and 6 bases stayed unmatched. This CDR3 region has 15 residues. The CDR3 region has the DNA TGCAGTGCTAGAGATATGGCTAGCGGTTCCTACGAGCAGTACTTC. This translates into CSARDMASGSYEQYF.

Only a few counts were recorded for this clonotype. The gene calls are TRBV20-1 and TRBJ2-5, with D unclear. Germline V gene lookup returns CDR1 DFQATT and CDR2 SNEGSKA (reference sequence). The CDR3 length is 18 residues. V was cut by 0 bases and J by 4 bases, with 24 bases left in between. CDR3 in amino acids: CSARDLWASPRWGETQYF. For the CDR3, the DNA is TGCAGTGCTAGAGATCTCTGGGCTAGTCCTAGGTGGGGAGAGACCCAGTACTTC.

The chain couples TRBV24-1 to TRBJ1-5; maybe TRBD1 (6 bases). Trimming cost V 3 bases and J 7 bases, with 12 bases left between them. In germline, CDR1 is KGHDR, CDR2 SFDVKD. This CDR3 contains 14 residues. DNA of the CDR3: TGTGCCACCAGTGATGCTACAGGGCGGCAGCCCCAGCATTTT. Translating it yields CATSDATGRQPQHF.

This clonotype was seen at least ten times. CDR3 DNA: TGCAGCGTAGTCTCTGGAAACACCATATATTTT. Its translation is CSVVSGNTIYF. The chain recombines TRBV29-1 with TRBJ1-3; D gene uncertain. Trimming removed 6 bases at V and 0 bases at J, with 3 bases between. CDR1 is SQVTM, CDR2 ANQGSEA, per germline. CDR3 length: 11 amino acids.

The rearrangement uses TRBV20-1 and TRBJ2-2; no clear D. The V gene lost 2 bases and the J gene lost 5 bases, with 12 bases spanning the gap. CDR1 and CDR2 from the germline V gene are DFQATT and SNEGSKA (reference sequence). The CDR3 has 14 amino acids. In nucleotides, the CDR3 is TGCAGTGCTAGACGGCCCCCGAGTACCGGGGAGCTGTTTTTT. Its protein is CSARRPPSTGELFF.

The gene calls are TRBV9 and TRBJ2-5, with TRBD1 matching over 7 bases. The CDR3 extends over 15 amino acids. V lost 3 bases and J lost 1; bases outside the gene matches: 6. From germline, CDR1 is SGDLS and CDR2 YYNGEE. CDR3 in DNA: TGTGCCAGCAGCGAAACGGGACAGAGCCAAGAGACCCAGTACTTC. It specifies CASSETGQSQETQYF.

This clonotype was found many times. V is TRBV12-3 or TRBV12-4 and J is TRBJ2-7; 9 positions agree with TRBD1. The CDR3 extends over 14 amino acids. V dropped 6 bases and J dropped 0; count of bases not matched to a gene: 3. This CDR3 is CASRGTGTSYEQYF. CDR3 in DNA: TGTGCCAGCAGGGGGACAGGGACCTCCTACGAGCAGTACTTC.

This clonotype came up a few times. The chain links TRBV6-2 or TRBV6-3 to TRBJ2-1, with a weak D call TRBD2 (5 bases). The CDR3 is 16 residues long. Germline V gene lookup returns CDR1 MNHEY and CDR2 SVGEGT. V was trimmed by 3 bases and J by 4 bases, leaving 16 bases between them. The chain's CDR3 is CASSYSAGSGYNEQFF. CDR3 in DNA: TGTGCCAGCAGTTATTCCGCGGGCTCAGGATACAATGAGCAGTTCTTC.

This clonotype appeared a few times. The CDR3 here is CSVNLSGTGELFF. CDR3 DNA: TGCAGCGTTAACCTCTCAGGGACCGGGGAGCTGTTTTTT. The chain employs TRBV29-1 and TRBJ2-2, with D perhaps matching TRBD1 (5 bases). Trimming removed 5 bases from V and 5 bases from J, with 12 bases in between. This CDR3 is 13 amino acids long. The germline CDR1 and CDR2 sequences are SQVTM and ANQGSEA.

The sample holds a few counts of this clonotype. The gene calls are TRBV4-3 and TRBJ2-7, with D unclear. From germline, CDR1 is LGHNA and CDR2 YSLEER. The CDR3 contains 19 residues. V dropped 0 bases and J dropped 5 bases, with 26 bases sitting between them. The CDR3 DNA follows: TGCGCCAGCAGCCAAGATCAAGTGGTCCCCGGCCTGCACGCCAACGAGCAGTACTTC. Its protein is CASSQDQVVPGLHANEQYF.

CDR3 DNA: TGTGCCAGCACCGGGGGGGGACAGGGGGCCTACGAGCAGTACTTC. It codes for CASTGGGQGAYEQYF. J is TRBJ2-7 and V is TRBV6-1; 11 bases line up with TRBD1. Per the germline V gene, CDR1 is MNHNS and CDR2 is SASEGT. This CDR3 has 15 residues. V was pared by 7 bases and J by 2 bases, with 7 bases of the junction left unmatched.

The chain employs TRBV18 and TRBJ2-5; TRBD1 is a possible D gene (6 bases). Trimming shortened V by 3 bases and J by 0 bases, and 14 bases separated the two germline ends. The CDR3 sequence is 16 residues long. Germline-derived CDR1 and CDR2 are KGHSH and LQKENI. CDR3 DNA sequence: TGTGCCAGCTCACCGGGGGCGCCCCGAGACCAAGAGACCCAGTACTTC. Protein: CASSPGAPRDQETQYF.

This chain uses TRBV7-6 with TRBJ2-7; D might be TRBD1 (5 bases). V lost 5 bases and J 0 bases, leaving 8 bases between the germline ends. Germline CDR1 is SGHVS and CDR2 is FNYEAQ. The CDR3 has 13 amino acids. CDR3 sequence: CASSPGHSYEQYF. CDR3 sequence (DNA): TGTGCCAGCAGCCCCGGACACTCCTACGAGCAGTACTTC.

A remark on this clonotype: The junction and the germline gene differ at one end; a read error may be behind it. This chain uses TRBV27 with TRBJ1-2; 9 bases are shared with TRBD1. The CDR3 extends over 11 amino acids. Germline loops: CDR1 MNHEY, CDR2 SMNVEV (reference sequence). The CDR3 protein is CASRGQGSDFF. The DNA of the CDR3 is TGTGCCAGCAGGGGACAGGGCTCTGACTTCTTC.

The sample holds a few counts of this clonotype. The V gene is TRBV6-2 or TRBV6-3, the J gene TRBJ1-5, with 8 bases fitting TRBD1. V shed 6 bases, J shed 4 bases, and the junction held 8 bases outside the gene matches. Germline loops: CDR1 MNHEY, CDR2 SVGEGT. The CDR3 is 15 amino acids. The CDR3 bases are TGTGCCAGCAGCAGGACAGGGAATGGGAATCAGCCCCAGCATTTT. It yields the protein CASSRTGNGNQPQHF.

This clonotype was seen only a few times. The chain combines TRBV7-9 with TRBJ2-2; 13 bases align to TRBD2. This CDR3 contains 15 residues. Trimming took 5 bases from V and 8 from J; bases not matched to a gene: 5. CDR1 and CDR2 from the germline V gene are SEHNR and FQNEAQ (reference sequence). Here the CDR3 reads CASSRGLAGAGELFF. As DNA, the CDR3 is TGTGCCAGCAGCCGCGGACTAGCGGGAGCAGGGGAGCTGTTTTTT.

This clonotype was detected only a few times. This chain joins TRBV20-1 and TRBJ2-2; D is unresolved. The CDR3 spans 14 residues. The V end was cut by 5 bases, the J end by 6 bases, with 16 bases between. Germline-derived CDR1 and CDR2 are DFQATT and SNEGSKA (reference sequence). This CDR3 reads CSAGTSFDAGELFF. DNA of the CDR3: TGCAGTGCTGGAACTTCCTTTGACGCCGGGGAGCTGTTTTTT.